Listed below are T cell receptor beta chains from one sample, sequenced in a study of cytomegalovirus exposure and HLA in healthy donors. The protocol was immunoSEQ multiplex PCR, while the TCRdb copy is restricted to in-frame clones and leaves out a portion. The table shows more than 110,000 clones, with roughly 79% occurring only once. The sample comprised PBMCs. The receptors here all came from a male donor in good health and CMV-seronegative. Each CDR3 is given with its conserved first and last residue. Each record gives: J gene, clone size, D gene, V gene, CDR3 DNA, CDR3 protein. The D gene is left open where the match is weak. Some rows have no size entry. The others give once, few or many, or a class for an expanded clone.

TRBJ2-1 few TRBD2 TRBV14 TGTGCCAGCAGCCCCTCGAGCCTCCGGGGGGGTTTCTACAATGAGCAGTTCTTC CASSPSSLRGGFYNEQFF
TRBJ1-4 NA NA TRBV5-5 TGTGCCAGCAGCGAGGGATTTTCGATCGAAAAACTGTTTTTT CASSEGFSIEKLFF
TRBJ2-1 NA TRBD2 TRBV19 TGTGCCAGTAGTACCACTAGCGCCGGGTACAATGAGCAGTTCTTC CASSTTSAGYNEQFF
TRBJ2-2 NA NA TRBV7-8 TGTGCCAGCAGCTTAGACGGTGGGGCAGGGAGGTTGGCCGGGGAGCTGTTTTTT CASSLDGGAGRLAGELFF
TRBJ1-5 few NA TRBV2 TGTGCCAGCAGTGAGGGGCAGGGCCGTCAGCCCCAGCATTTT CASSEGQGRQPQHF
TRBJ2-5 few TRBD1 TRBV7-2 TGTGCCAGCAGCTGGGACAGACAAGAGACCCAGTACTTC CASSWDRQETQYF
TRBJ1-3 once NA TRBV6-5 TGTGCCAGCACCAGCGGACACACCATATATTTT CASTSGHTIYF
TRBJ2-1 once TRBD2 TRBV11-3 TGTGCCAGCAGCTCCCGGACTAGCGGCCTCGGCAATGAGCAGTTCTTC CASSSRTSGLGNEQFF
TRBJ1-1 NA NA TRBV10-3 TGTGCCGCCCTCCACGCGGGGATGCGGGAAGCTTTCTTT CAALHAGMREAFF
TRBJ2-3 NA TRBD1 TRBV6-5 TGTGCCAGCAGTCCCGAGGGACAGCACCTAGATACGCAGTATTTT CASSPEGQHLDTQYF
TRBJ1-3 NA NA TRBV6-5 TGTGCCAGCAGTTACTCGAGATCGAGCTCTGGAAACACCATATATTTT CASSYSRSSSGNTIYF
TRBJ1-6 once NA TRBV6-6 TGTGTCTCGGGGTTTGGGGATAATTCACCCCTCCACTTT CVSGFGDNSPLHF
TRBJ1-2 NA NA TRBV2 TGTGCCAGCAGAACCGACAGGACGTTCTATGGCTACACCTTC CASRTDRTFYGYTF
TRBJ2-3 once NA TRBV27 TGTGCCACCCTGAAACAGAGCGGCGATACGCAGTATTTT CATLKQSGDTQYF
TRBJ1-6 NA TRBD1 TRBV4-1 TGCGCCAGCAGCCAAGAAGGGACAGGGGCTTCACCCCTCCACTTT CASSQEGTGASPLHF
TRBJ2-2 NA NA TRBV2 TGTGCCAGCAGACAGGGCCAGAACACCGGGGAGCTGTTTTTT CASRQGQNTGELFF
TRBJ1-4 once NA TRBV28 TGTGCCAGCAGTTTGGGGGGGTCAACTAATGAAAAACTGTTTTTT CASSLGGSTNEKLFF
TRBJ1-1 NA NA TRBV7-9 TGTGCCAGCAGCCTGGGACACTCGAACACTGAAGCTTTCTTT CASSLGHSNTEAFF
TRBJ2-1 NA TRBD2 TRBV10-1 TGCGCCAGCAGTGAGTCAAGAGCTAGCGGGCCTAATGAGCAGTTCTTC CASSESRASGPNEQFF
TRBJ2-7 few NA TRBV9 TGTGCCAGCAGCGCCCCCCGCGGGCAAAGCTCCTACGAGCAGTACTTC CASSAPRGQSSYEQYF
TRBJ2-7 few NA TRBV19 TGTGCCAGTAGTATAGGGACAGAGACCTACGAGCAGTACTTC CASSIGTETYEQYF
TRBJ1-1 NA NA TRBV18 TGTGCCAGCTCACCACGGGGCATGAACACTGAAGCTTTCTTT CASSPRGMNTEAFF
TRBJ1-1 NA TRBD1 TRBV5-6 TGTGCCAGCAGCTTGCCTGGACAGGGGCCTTTCTTT CASSLPGQGPFF
TRBJ2-5 few NA TRBV5-4 TGTGCCAGCAGCGCAGACTTTCAAGAGACCCAGTACTTC CASSADFQETQYF
TRBJ1-5 NA TRBD1 TRBV15 TGTGCCACCAGCAGAGATCCCAGGGGGCAGGCTCAGCCCCAGCATTTT CATSRDPRGQAQPQHF
TRBJ1-4 NA NA TRBV7-9 TGTGCCAGCAGCTACGGGACACGTAATGAAAAACTGTTTTTT CASSYGTRNEKLFF
TRBJ1-1 NA NA TRBV5-1 TGCGCCAGCAGCTTGCGGACAATGAACACTGAAGCTTTCTTT CASSLRTMNTEAFF